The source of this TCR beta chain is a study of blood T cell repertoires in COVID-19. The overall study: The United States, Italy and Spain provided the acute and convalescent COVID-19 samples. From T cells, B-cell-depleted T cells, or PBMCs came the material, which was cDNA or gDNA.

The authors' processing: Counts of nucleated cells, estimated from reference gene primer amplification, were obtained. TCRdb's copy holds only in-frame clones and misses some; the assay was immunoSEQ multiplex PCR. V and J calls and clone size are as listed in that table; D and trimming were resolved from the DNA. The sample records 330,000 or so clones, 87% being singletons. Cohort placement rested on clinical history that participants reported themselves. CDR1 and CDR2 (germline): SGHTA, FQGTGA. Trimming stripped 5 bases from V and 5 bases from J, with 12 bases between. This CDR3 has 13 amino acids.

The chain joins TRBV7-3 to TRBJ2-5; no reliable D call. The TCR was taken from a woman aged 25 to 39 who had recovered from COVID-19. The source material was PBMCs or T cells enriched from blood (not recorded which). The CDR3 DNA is TGTGCCAGCAGCCCACGTTTAGCTGAGACCCAGTACTTC. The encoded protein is CASSPRLAETQYF.